The 4 T cell receptor beta chains below come from one sample, sequenced in a study of beta chain features in type 1 diabetes (dated by TCRdb to between 2017 and 2018). The library relied on the immunoSEQ multiplex PCR assay. The entire amount of isolated RNA was reverse transcribed using the High Capacity cDNA Reverse Transcription Kit, so the sequenced TCRB transcripts were expressed ones. TCRdb obtained this table from immuneACCESS and retained in-frame rearrangements with V and J assigned. These tables miss some clones; where compared with another copy, unresolved V genes account for less than half of the shortfall, and the remainder is unexplained. The sample table shows under 400,000 clones, and approximately 12% are seen once. The ten largest clones capture approximately 0.015% of the sample. Source material: naive CD4+ T cells from blood. In light of the paper, this sample's cell subset or site label describes: true naive CD4+ T cells. The receptors derive from a man aged 18 to 30 in good health.

This clone turned up a few times. This chain joins TRBV7-9 and TRBJ2-5, with TRBD2 as a possible D gene (5 bases). V was cut by 2 bases and J by 2 bases, with 12 bases left in between. Germline CDR1 is SEHNR and CDR2 is FQNEAQ (reference sequence). CDR3 length: 15 residues. The CDR3: CASSLRRSGQETQYF. The CDR3 DNA is TGTGCCAGCAGCTTACGTCGAAGCGGACAAGAGACCCAGTACTTC. Full variable domain (missing parts from reference TRBV7-9 and TRBJ2-5): DTGVSQNPRHKITKRGQNVTFRCDPISEHNRLYWYRQTLGQGPEFLTYFQNEAQLEKSRLLSDRFSAERPKGSFSTLEIQRTEQGDSAMYLCASSLRRSGQETQYFGPGTRLLVL.

The rearrangement uses TRBV4-2 and TRBJ2-7; 9 bases agree with TRBD2. In germline, CDR1 is LGHNA, CDR2 YNFKEQ. The CDR3 consists of 15 residues. Unmatched junction bases numbered 8, after V lost 4 bases and J lost 4 bases. The CDR3: CASSRAGGTQYEQYF. The CDR3 nucleotides are TGTGCCAGCAGCCGCGCGGGGGGGACCCAATACGAGCAGTACTTC.

This clone showed up just a few times. The chain employs TRBV5-1 and TRBJ2-3; D is possibly TRBD2 (6 bases). Trimming removed 4 bases at V and 3 bases at J, with 15 bases between. Germline V gene sequence: CDR1 SGHRS, CDR2 YFSETQ. This CDR3 spans 15 amino acids. CDR3 sequence: CASSGTGTPTDTQYF. The CDR3 region has the DNA TGCGCCAGCAGCGGGACCGGGACTCCTACAGATACGCAGTATTTT.

In this sample, this clone turned up a few times. The rearrangement uses TRBV7-6 and TRBJ1-2; D might be TRBD1 (6 bases). V was shortened by 6 bases and J by 4 bases, with 12 bases between the two germline ends. This CDR3 is 13 amino acids long. CDR1 SGHVS and CDR2 FNYEAQ come from the germline V gene. CDR3: CASREQGVYGYTF. The CDR3 region has the DNA TGTGCCAGCAGGGAACAGGGTGTCTATGGCTACACCTTC.